Listed below are T cell receptor beta chains from one sample, sequenced in a study of cytomegalovirus exposure and HLA in healthy donors. The method was immunoSEQ multiplex PCR; TCRdb's version includes in-frame clones alone and lacks a portion of them. The sample has about 140,000 clones, roughly three quarters seen once. The sequencing sample was made of PBMCs. These receptors came from a female donor in good health and CMV-seronegative. Each CDR3 is given with its conserved first and last residue. Each record gives: D gene, V gene, J gene, clone size, CDR3 DNA, CDR3 protein. The D gene is left open where the match is weak. Size tells how often a clone was seen (once, few, many) or the class of an expanded clone, and some rows leave it out.

NA	TRBV4-1	TRBJ2-3	NA	TGCGCCAGCAGCCAGATACAGGTTAGCACAGATACGCAGTATTTT	CASSQIQVSTDTQYF
TRBD2	TRBV5-6	TRBJ2-5	NA	TGTGCCAGCAGCGCGCCGGGACTACAAGAGACCCAGTACTTC	CASSAPGLQETQYF
TRBD2	TRBV11-2	TRBJ2-3	NA	TGTGCCAGCAGCTTGTGGGGGAGGGTTGGAGATACGCAGTATTTT	CASSLWGRVGDTQYF
NA	TRBV7-9	TRBJ1-1	NA	TGTGCCAGCAGCTTAGAAGGGGCGAACACTGAAGCTTTCTTT	CASSLEGANTEAFF
TRBD2	TRBV4-1	TRBJ2-7	NA	TGCGCCAGCAGCCCCGCGGGGGGGCGAACGTACGAGCAGTACTTC	CASSPAGGRTYEQYF
TRBD2	TRBV6-5	TRBJ2-5	few	TGTGCCAGCAGTTACTCGGCGGGGGGGAGGGGGGAGACCCAGTACTTC	CASSYSAGGRGETQYF
NA	TRBV19	TRBJ2-1	once	TGTGCCAGTAGTATGGGGGCCATCGGCAATGAGCAGTTCTTC	CASSMGAIGNEQFF
TRBD1	TRBV2	TRBJ2-7	NA	TGTGCCAGCAGTACCACAGGGGAAATATCCTACGAGCAGTACTTC	CASSTTGEISYEQYF
NA	TRBV5-4	TRBJ2-5	NA	TGTGCCAGCAGCCCCGGAGGGTTCGAGGAGACCCAGTACTTC	CASSPGGFEETQYF
TRBD2	TRBV7-9	TRBJ2-2	NA	TGTGCCAGCAGCACTTGGACTAGCGGGGCGTTGGGGGAGCTGTTTTTT	CASSTWTSGALGELFF
NA	TRBV6-6	TRBJ1-5	few	TGTGCCAGCACCCCATCAGTCCAGCCCCAGCATTTT	CASTPSVQPQHF
TRBD1	TRBV7-8	TRBJ1-1	NA	TGTGCCAGCGGCCCACAGGGGGCGCAGAGCGAAGCTTTCTTT	CASGPQGAQSEAFF
TRBD2	TRBV5-4	TRBJ2-3	NA	TGTGCCAGCAGCCTGGACCCCCCGGGAGGGCAGTATTTT	CASSLDPPGGQYF
NA	TRBV29-1	TRBJ1-1	NA	TGCAGCGCAATCGGGGGGGAGGGAGCTTTCTTT	CSAIGGEGAFF
NA	TRBV21-1	TRBJ2-1	once	TGTGCCAGCAGCAAAGTCCGGGATAACAATGAGCAGTTCTTC	CASSKVRDNNEQFF
NA	TRBV5-1	TRBJ1-3	NA	TGCGCCAGCAGCCCGGGGGGTCAGGGAAGAAACACCATATATTTT	CASSPGGQGRNTIYF
TRBD1	TRBV7-8	TRBJ1-4	NA	TGTGCCAGCAGCGGAGACAGGGGGACTGAAAAACTGTTTTTT	CASSGDRGTEKLFF
TRBD2	TRBV28	TRBJ2-4	NA	TGTGCCAGCAGTTCGGGCGGGGGGGTCAAAAACATTCAGTACTTC	CASSSGGGVKNIQYF
NA	TRBV9	TRBJ2-2	NA	TGTGCCAGCAGCGTAGGGCCAGCGAACACCGGGGAGCTGTTTTTT	CASSVGPANTGELFF
NA	TRBV4-1	TRBJ1-1	few	TGCGCCAGCAGCCAGGGCCCGGGACACTCGAACACTGAAGCTTTCTTT	CASSQGPGHSNTEAFF
NA	TRBV15	TRBJ1-4	many	TGTGCCACCAGCAGAGACGGGACAAGGGAGGAAAAACTGTTTTTT	CATSRDGTREEKLFF
TRBD1	TRBV28	TRBJ1-6	NA	TGTGCCAGCAGTTTTTCGGGACAGCTCTCACCCCTCCACTTT	CASSFSGQLSPLHF
TRBD1	TRBV9	TRBJ1-1	few	TGTGCCAGCAGCGTAGCCCCAGGGGGGAACACTGAAGCTTTCTTT	CASSVAPGGNTEAFF
NA	TRBV27	TRBJ2-3	NA	TGTGCCAGCAGTTCCCTAGGACAGCCCCAGTATTTT	CASSSLGQPQYF
NA	TRBV4-1	TRBJ1-5	NA	TGCGCCGGCAGCCAAGGACATAGCAATCAGCCCCAGCATTTT	CAGSQGHSNQPQHF
NA	TRBV19	TRBJ2-3	few	TGTGCCAGTAGGACCGGGGGGCAGGGCTTAGGAGGGACAGATACGCAGTATTTT	CASRTGGQGLGGTDTQYF
TRBD1	TRBV28	TRBJ1-4	few	TGTGCCAGCAGTTTTGCAGGGGGTCGTGAAAAACTGTTTTTT	CASSFAGGREKLFF
NA	TRBV19	TRBJ2-1	once	TGTGCCAGTATGTTACAGGGAACGAGCAATGAGCAGTTCTTC	CASMLQGTSNEQFF
TRBD1	TRBV18	TRBJ1-2	NA	TGTGCCAGCTCCCCCGGGACAGGGGGCGCCGATGGCTACACCTTC	CASSPGTGGADGYTF
TRBD2	TRBV6-6	TRBJ2-7	few	TGTGCCAGCAGTCTAGCGGGAGCAACTTCCTACGAGCAGTACTTC	CASSLAGATSYEQYF
NA	TRBV10-2	TRBJ2-1	once	TGCGCCAGCAGTGAATCCGTGCCGGCGACTAGACACAATGAGCAGTTCTTC	CASSESVPATRHNEQFF
NA	TRBV7-9	TRBJ2-7	NA	TGTGCCAGCAGCTTAGCGACAGGAGCCCAAAGCCACGAGCAGTACTTC	CASSLATGAQSHEQYF
NA	TRBV6-1	TRBJ2-7	once	TGTGCCAGCAGTGAAAGGGGGTTGTGGGGGACCTACGAGCAGTACTTC	CASSERGLWGTYEQYF
TRBD2	TRBV19	TRBJ2-1	NA	TGTGCCAGTAGACTGACTAGCGGAACATACAATGAGCAGTTCTTC	CASRLTSGTYNEQFF
NA	TRBV30	TRBJ1-2	NA	TGTGCCTGGAGTCACAGGGCCGACTATGGCTACACCTTC	CAWSHRADYGYTF
TRBD1	TRBV6-5	TRBJ1-1	NA	TGTGCCAGCGGATTGACAGGGGGCACTGAAGCTTTCTTT	CASGLTGGTEAFF
NA	TRBV2	TRBJ2-7	few	TGTGCCAGCAGTGTTGAGGGTTACCACGAGCAGTACTTC	CASSVEGYHEQYF
NA	TRBV11-3	TRBJ2-1	NA	TGTGCCAGCAGCTTCGGAAGCGTCAACCACAATGAGCAGTTCTTC	CASSFGSVNHNEQFF
TRBD1	TRBV28	TRBJ2-1	NA	TGTGCCAGCAGTCGGGACAGGGGGTCGACTTATGAGCAGTTCTTC	CASSRDRGSTYEQFF
NA	TRBV30	TRBJ1-5	once	TGTGCCTGGAACGGGGGGCTCAATCAGCCCCAGCATTTT	CAWNGGLNQPQHF
TRBD1	TRBV25-1	TRBJ2-3	NA	TGTGCCAGCAGTCAAGCCCGGACAGGGCGCACAGATACGCAGTATTTT	CASSQARTGRTDTQYF
NA	TRBV5-4	TRBJ1-1	NA	TGTGCCAGCAGCTTCATCAGGGGAACTGAAGCTTTCTTT	CASSFIRGTEAFF
TRBD2	TRBV7-3	TRBJ2-1	NA	TGTGCCAGCAGCACGAGTGGCGGGAGTCCGACCGTCGAGCAGTTCTTC	CASSTSGGSPTVEQFF
NA	TRBV18	TRBJ2-6	NA	TGTGCCAGCTCACCACCTAGACGCGGTCTCTCTGGGGCCAACGTCCTGACTTTC	CASSPPRRGLSGANVLTF
NA	TRBV6-5	TRBJ2-1	NA	TGTGCCAGCAGTACCGGAGGTTCCAATGAGCAGTTCTTC	CASSTGGSNEQFF
TRBD1	TRBV18	TRBJ2-5	NA	TGTGCCAGCTCACCAGTGACAGGGGTACAAGAGACCCAGTACTTC	CASSPVTGVQETQYF
TRBD2	TRBV6-1	TRBJ2-3	once	TGTGCCAGCAGTGCCCGGACTCTAGCGGAAGATCCGCAGTATTTT	CASSARTLAEDPQYF
NA	TRBV30	TRBJ1-2	NA	TGTGCCTGGAGGGGGGCCCGGACATCAGGCTATGGCTACACCTTC	CAWRGARTSGYGYTF
TRBD1	TRBV7-3	TRBJ1-1	NA	TGTGCCAGCAGCCCAGGGACAGGGGGCGAAGCTTTCTTT	CASSPGTGGEAFF
TRBD1	TRBV28	TRBJ2-3	NA	TGTGCCAGCAGTTTACACGGACAGGCCACAGATACGCAGTATTTT	CASSLHGQATDTQYF
NA	TRBV10-3	TRBJ1-2	NA	TGTGCCAGCAGTTACTCTTGGAGGGAAAGCTACACCTTC	CASSYSWRESYTF
NA	TRBV28	TRBJ1-2	NA	TGTGCCAGCAGTGACCTATGGACAAGAAACTATGGCTACACCTTC	CASSDLWTRNYGYTF
NA	TRBV30	TRBJ2-2	NA	TGTGCCTGGACGCGCTCGGGAGTCACCGGGGAGCTGTTTTTT	CAWTRSGVTGELFF
TRBD1	TRBV6-1	TRBJ1-5	NA	TGTGCCAGCAGTGAAGTCTATGGAAGGGGACAGGGTGGTTCCCAGCATTTT	CASSEVYGRGQGGSQHF
NA	TRBV10-1	TRBJ2-7	NA	TGCGCCAGCAGTGTGGCCGGGACTCCCTGGGATCAGTACTTC	CASSVAGTPWDQYF
TRBD1	TRBV5-8	TRBJ1-2	NA	TGTGCCAGCAGCGCCCTCGGGACAGGGGGGTCGGGCTACACCTTC	CASSALGTGGSGYTF
TRBD2	TRBV7-2	TRBJ2-5	NA	TGTGCCAGCAGCCCCGGGACTAGACTTTACTTC	CASSPGTRLYF
NA	TRBV4-1	TRBJ2-1	NA	TGCGCCAGCAGCCAAGATCGGGGAAGGCAGTTCTTC	CASSQDRGRQFF
NA	TRBV19	TRBJ2-7	NA	TGTGCCAGCAAAAGCGACCGCTCCTACGAGCAGTACTTC	CASKSDRSYEQYF
NA	TRBV9	TRBJ1-6	once	TGTGCCAGCAGCGTACGGACAGAAAATTCACCCCTCCACTTT	CASSVRTENSPLHF